One and the same sample provided the 17 T cell receptor beta chains below, sequenced in a study of CD8 T cells in Susac syndrome. After extraction with the RNeasy kit, 0.5 to 1 ug of the RNA was reverse transcribed using random hexamers. Each CDR3 protein gets one entry after TCRdb re-called the immunoSEQ multiplex PCR reads with MiXCR. The table lists about 130,000 distinct CDR3 sequences, 90% to 95% of them singletons, with over 0.1% in the top ten. The specimen sequenced was CD4+ T cells from PBMCs. The origin of the receptors is a human donor in good health.

V gene TRBV7-2 combines with J gene TRBJ2-1; 8 bases match TRBD1. The CDR3 is 15 amino acids. Germline trimming cut 5 bases from V and 1 base from J; bases unmatched to any gene: 4. Germline-derived CDR1 and CDR2 are SGHTA and FQGNSA. The CDR3 bases are TGTGCCAGCAGCAACGACAGGGGTTCCTACAATGAGCAGTTCTTC. It yields the protein CASSNDRGSYNEQFF. The whole variable domain, remainder taken from reference TRBV7-2 and TRBJ2-1, is GAGVSQSPSNKVTEKGKDVELRCDPISGHTALYWYRQSLGQGLEFLIYFQGNSAPDKSGLPSDRFSAERTGGSVSTLTIQRTQQEDSAVYLCASSNDRGSYNEQFFGPGTRLTVL.

This clonotype was seen a single time. This sequence joins TRBV5-1 and TRBJ1-5, with TRBD1 as a possible D gene (5 bases). V was pared by 1 base and J by 7 bases, with 12 bases between. Germline CDR1 and CDR2: SGHRS and YFSETQ. The CDR3 covers 14 residues. The CDR3 sequence is CASSLWQGGQPQHF. The CDR3 DNA follows: TGCGCCAGCAGCTTGTGGCAGGGTGGCCAGCCCCAGCATTTT.

This chain connects TRBV12-3 or TRBV12-4 to TRBJ2-5, with D uncertain. The CDR3 has 13 amino acids. V shed 6 bases and J shed 5 bases, with 13 bases lying between them. The CDR3 spells CASRPVAAETQYF. Here the CDR3 DNA reads TGTGCCAGCAGACCAGTAGCAGCGGAGACCCAGTACTTC.

CDR3 DNA: TGCGCCAGCAGCACCGCAGGGACAGGGGCAGAGACCCAGTACTTC. Translation: CASSTAGTGAETQYF. The chain carries TRBV5-1 and TRBJ2-5, with 10 nucleotides matching TRBD1. The CDR3 runs to 15 residues. Germline V CDR1 and CDR2: SGHRS, YFSETQ. Trimming took 4 bases from V and 4 from J; bases not matched to a gene: 7.

The chain has TRBV7-2 and TRBJ2-1; maybe TRBD2 (7 bases). Trimming took off 4 bases at V and 10 bases at J, with 17 bases between the two ends. Germline V lookup: CDR1 SGHTA, CDR2 FQGNSA. The CDR3 length is 14 residues. The CDR3 reads CASSSWEGGDEQFF. Here the CDR3 DNA reads TGTGCCAGCAGCTCCTGGGAGGGGGGGGACGAGCAGTTCTTC.

Points on this clonotype: No DNA is shown, since the ends of the CDR3 on it are uncertain; the CDR3 is the one TCRdb lists. The chain employs TRBV28 and TRBJ1-5. The CDR3 is 15 amino acids long, termini counted. Per the germline V gene, CDR1 is MDHEN and CDR2 is SYDVKM. The CDR3 loop reads CASSTSTRSNQPQHF.

The chain joins TRBV5-1 to TRBJ2-1; no clear D gene. The ends were cut back, 5 bases at V and 0 bases at J, with 6 bases in the middle. The CDR3 sequence is 13 residues long. Germline CDR1 is SGHRS and CDR2 is YFSETQ. In nucleotides, the CDR3 is TGCGCCAGCAGACCGAGCTCCTACAATGAGCAGTTCTTC. As protein: CASRPSSYNEQFF.

The V call is TRBV6-2 or TRBV6-3, the J call TRBJ2-1, with TRBD2 matching over 15 bases. The V and J ends lost 6 bases and 9 bases, in that order; junction bases with no gene match: 9. From germline, CDR1 is MNHEY and CDR2 SVGEGT. The CDR3 covers 16 residues. The CDR3 loop is CASSHGTSGRQGEQFF. The CDR3 DNA reads as TGTGCCAGCAGCCACGGGACTAGCGGGAGGCAGGGTGAGCAGTTCTTC.

J is TRBJ1-1 and V is TRBV10-1, with no clear D. The CDR3 is 12 amino acids. The V gene's germline CDR1 is WNHNN and CDR2 SYGVQD (reference sequence). V shed 3 bases and J shed 5 bases, with 7 bases lying between them. The CDR3 reads CASSDRPTEAFF. Here the CDR3 DNA reads TGCGCCAGCAGTGACAGGCCTACTGAAGCTTTCTTT.

The CDR3 sequence: CASSYSGAEETQYF. The CDR3 DNA is TGTGCCAGCAGTTACTCGGGGGCCGAAGAGACCCAGTACTTC. This chain connects TRBV6-5 to TRBJ2-5; maybe TRBD1 (6 bases). This CDR3 contains 14 residues. The V and J ends lost 0 bases and 3 bases respectively, with 8 bases between them. Germline V gene sequence: CDR1 MNHEY, CDR2 SVGAGI.

This chain connects TRBV29-1 to TRBJ2-7, with 7 bases lining up with TRBD1. The CDR3 totals 12 residues. After removal of 4 bases from V and 7 bases from J, the junction contained 7 bases not matched to a gene. CDR1 is SQVTM, CDR2 ANQGSEA, per germline. The CDR3 nucleotides read TGCAGCGTTGCCGACAGGGTAGGGGAGCAGTACTTC. Translation gives CSVADRVGEQYF.

The chain employs TRBV28 and TRBJ2-1; no clear D. Germline V gives CDR1 MDHEN, CDR2 SYDVKM. The CDR3 is 15 amino acids. V gave up 4 bases and J gave up 5 bases, with 15 bases separating them. The CDR3 spells CASSSPPAANNEQFF. As DNA, the CDR3 is TGTGCCAGCAGTTCCCCCCCGGCGGCAAACAATGAGCAGTTCTTC. The entire variable domain, with the rest obtained from reference TRBV28 and TRBJ2-1, is as follows: DVKVTQSSRYLVKRTGEKVFLECVQDMDHENMFWYRQDPGLGLRLIYFSYDVKMKEKGDIPEGYSVSREKKERFSLILESASTNQTSMYLCASSSPPAANNEQFFGPGTRLTVL.

V and J are TRBV12-3 or TRBV12-4 and TRBJ1-1; no definite D call. This CDR3 is 11 amino acids long. The V end was cut by 8 bases, the J end by 5 bases, with 9 bases between. The CDR3 is CASRRWTEAFF. The CDR3 DNA sequence: TGTGCCAGCCGACGGTGGACTGAAGCTTTCTTT.

The rearrangement links TRBV5-1 to TRBJ2-7; the D call may be TRBD1 or TRBD2 (6 bases each). This CDR3 has 13 residues. Germline CDR1 and CDR2: SGHRS and YFSETQ. Trimming took off 5 bases at V and 5 bases at J, with 14 bases between the two ends. This CDR3 reads CASRGGTLDEQYF. CDR3 nucleotides: TGCGCCAGCAGAGGGGGGACTCTCGACGAGCAGTACTTC.

This chain links TRBV3-1 with TRBJ1-5; the match to TRBD1 covers 8 bases. CDR1 is LGHDT and CDR2 is YNNKEL in the germline V gene (reference sequence). Trimming at V came to 2 bases and at J to 3 bases, leaving 18 bases not matched to a gene. The CDR3 has 20 residues. The CDR3 region has the DNA TGTGCCAGCAGCCAAAGATCGCAAATGACAGGGGCCACTGACAATCAGCCCCAGCATTTT. Translation gives CASSQRSQMTGATDNQPQHF.

This chain uses TRBV12-3 or TRBV12-4 with TRBJ2-5, with 8 bases matching TRBD1. V lost 5 bases, J lost 4 bases, and 6 bases stayed unmatched. This CDR3 has 14 amino acids. CDR3 DNA: TGTGCCAGCAGTATCGGACAGGGAGGAGAGACCCAGTACTTC. Amino acid sequence: CASSIGQGGETQYF.

This chain connects TRBV7-9 to TRBJ2-7; 9 nucleotides match TRBD1. The germline CDR1 and CDR2 sequences are SEHNR and FQNEAQ (reference sequence). CDR3 size: 15 residues. The ends lost 0 bases at V and 1 base at J; junction bases unmatched: 1. The CDR3 protein is CASSLAGTGSYEQYF. The CDR3 DNA reads TGTGCCAGCAGCTTAGCGGGGACAGGGTCCTACGAGCAGTACTTC.